This entry lists 30 T cell receptor beta chains sequenced from one sample in a study of cytomegalovirus exposure and HLA in healthy donors. Here immunoSEQ multiplex PCR was the method, and the copy in TCRdb shows in-frame clones only, minus some. The sample lists 80,000 to 90,000 clones, approximately 96% seen once, with roughly 0.78% in the top ten. The sequencing sample was made of PBMCs. These receptors all come from a man aged 18 to 30 in good health and CMV-seronegative.

The rearrangement joins TRBV18 to TRBJ2-7; 10 bases align to TRBD2. The CDR3 contains 20 residues. The germline V gene has CDR1 KGHSH and CDR2 LQKENI. Germline trimming cut 3 bases from V and 6 bases from J; bases unmatched to any gene: 23. The CDR3 DNA is TGTGCCAGCTCACCCTACTGGTCTAGCGGGAGAAATTACGGCCCTCTCGAGCAGTACTTC. It codes for CASSPYWSSGRNYGPLEQYF.

This rearrangement joins TRBV6-5 to TRBJ2-3; 9 bases align to TRBD2. J lost 3 bases, V lost 7 bases, and 2 bases had no gene match. This CDR3 contains 13 residues. The germline CDR1 and CDR2 sequences are MNHEY and SVGAGI. In nucleotides, the CDR3 is TGTGCCAGCATGCGGGAGGGGACAGATACGCAGTATTTT. This translates into CASMREGTDTQYF.

This clone was seen just once. The V call is TRBV5-1, the J call TRBJ1-1; 8 nucleotides match TRBD1. V trimming: 2 bases; J trimming: 2 bases; junction bases outside the gene matches: 11. The CDR3 spans 17 residues. Germline V CDR1 and CDR2: SGHRS, YFSETQ. CDR3 bases: TGCGCCAGCAGCTTTTACCCCCTGGACAGGGAAAACACTGAAGCTTTCTTT. Amino acids: CASSFYPLDRENTEAFF. Variable domain in full (rest from reference TRBV5-1 and TRBJ1-1): KAGVTQTPRYLIKTRGQQVTLSCSPISGHRSVSWYQQTPGQGLQFLFEYFSETQRNKGNFPGRFSGRQFSNSRSEMNVSTLELGDSALYLCASSFYPLDRENTEAFFGQGTRLTVV.

The chain is built from TRBV7-9 and TRBJ2-7; 14 positions match TRBD2. This CDR3 comprises 15 residues. Germline V CDR1 and CDR2: SEHNR, FQNEAQ (reference sequence). The J segment lost 5 bases and the V segment lost 4 bases, leaving 4 bases of the junction unmatched. The CDR3 spells CASSSGTSGGHEQYV. The CDR3 region has the DNA TGTGCCAGCAGCTCTGGGACTAGCGGGGGACACGAGCAGTACGTC.

The V and J genes are TRBV28 and TRBJ2-7; no firm D call. The germline CDR1 and CDR2 sequences are MDHEN and SYDVKM. This CDR3 spans 13 amino acids. Trimming left V 5 bases short and J 5 bases short, with 13 bases between. CDR3 in DNA: TGTGCCAGCAGTCCGTTATTGTTTGACGAGCAGTACTTC. This gives the protein CASSPLLFDEQYF.

This clone was detected only once. The chain joins TRBV19 to TRBJ1-2; TRBD1 matches 8 bases. The germline V gene has CDR1 LNHDA and CDR2 SQIVND (reference sequence). The CDR3 sequence is 15 residues long. The V gene end was trimmed by 7 bases and the J gene end by 2 bases; junction bases not matched to a gene: 9. The CDR3 DNA sequence: TGTGCCAGTACTGCAGGGGGCGAACGGAACTATGGCTACACCTTC. It yields the protein CASTAGGERNYGYTF.

This clone was observed a single time. The chain uses TRBV19 and TRBJ2-7, with 7 bases identical to TRBD2. With V trimmed by 3 bases and J by 2 bases, 7 bases remained unmatched. Looked up from germline, CDR1 is LNHDA and CDR2 is SQIVND (reference sequence). This CDR3 has 15 amino acids. The CDR3 sequence is CASSISGGGAYEQYV. CDR3 in DNA: TGTGCCAGTAGTATTTCAGGCGGGGGTGCCTACGAGCAGTACGTC.

The CDR3, as DNA: TGCGCCAGCAGCTTAGACGGGATCTCCTACAATGAGCAGTTCTTC. Translating gives CASSLDGISYNEQFF. The V call is TRBV5-1, the J call TRBJ2-1; TRBD2 is a possible D gene (5 bases). The CDR3 contains 15 residues. Trimming cost V 2 bases and J 0 bases, with 9 bases left between them. The germline V gene encodes CDR1 SGHRS and CDR2 YFSETQ.

A single count supports this clone. The chain employs TRBV5-1 and TRBJ2-1; 8 bases are shared with TRBD2. Germline values: CDR1 SGHRS, CDR2 YFSETQ. There are 15 residues in the CDR3. The trim removed 2 bases at V and 10 bases at J, leaving 11 bases unmatched. Here the CDR3 DNA reads TGCGCCAGCAGCTTTGGGCAAAATAGCGGGGAGGAGCAGTTCTTC. Its translation: CASSFGQNSGEEQFF.

The chain carries TRBV27 and TRBJ2-2; 10 bases fit TRBD1. V lost 5 bases and J lost 6; bases outside the gene matches: 9. In germline, CDR1 is MNHEY, CDR2 SMNVEV (reference sequence). The CDR3 length is 16 residues. The CDR3 region is CASSLGTGEVAGELFF. The CDR3 DNA reads TGTGCCAGCAGTCTAGGGACAGGGGAGGTTGCCGGGGAGCTGTTTTTT.

V and J are TRBV27 and TRBJ2-1, with 11 bases aligning to TRBD2. The CDR3 has 17 amino acids. With V trimmed by 3 bases and J by 2 bases, 6 bases remained unmatched. The germline gives CDR1 MNHEY, CDR2 SMNVEV (reference sequence). The CDR3 loop reads CASSFSGTSGPYNEQFF. The CDR3 DNA reads as TGTGCCAGCAGTTTTTCCGGGACTAGCGGACCCTACAATGAGCAGTTCTTC.

The gene calls are TRBV29-1 and TRBJ2-3; 11 bases line up with TRBD2. Trimming cost V 8 bases and J 8 bases; bases outside gene matches: 12. This CDR3 has 14 residues. CDR1 is SQVTM, CDR2 ANQGSEA, per germline. The chain's CDR3 is CSILAGVVEGTQYF. The CDR3 DNA reads as TGCAGCATACTAGCGGGAGTAGTCGAGGGTACGCAGTATTTT.

The chain joins TRBV25-1 to TRBJ2-1; 9 bases agree with TRBD1. Looked up from germline, CDR1 is MGHDK and CDR2 is SYGVNS. The CDR3 extends over 18 amino acids. The junction had 11 bases not matched to a gene; V was cut back by 3 bases and J by 2 bases. CDR3 coding DNA: TGTGCCAGCAGTGACATTAGGACCGGGACAGGGCCCTACAATGAGCAGTTCTTC. As protein: CASSDIRTGTGPYNEQFF.

J is TRBJ1-1 and V is TRBV27; 8 nucleotides agree with TRBD1. This CDR3 contains 15 residues. V dropped 0 bases and J dropped 3; count of bases not matched to a gene: 3. In germline, CDR1 is MNHEY, CDR2 SMNVEV (reference sequence). The DNA of the CDR3 is TGTGCCAGCAGTTTATCATCAGGGGGCCACACTGAAGCTTTCTTT. Translating gives CASSLSSGGHTEAFF.

The rearrangement uses TRBV28 and TRBJ2-7, with 10 nucleotides matching TRBD1. The CDR3 extends over 17 amino acids. Trimming cost V 5 bases and J 2 bases; bases outside gene matches: 12. CDR1 MDHEN and CDR2 SYDVKM come from the germline V gene. The CDR3 sequence is CASSPGQGRLETYEQYF. For the CDR3, the DNA is TGTGCCAGCAGTCCGGGACAGGGGCGACTTGAAACCTACGAGCAGTACTTC.

The chain couples TRBV29-1 to TRBJ2-7, with a tentative D call TRBD2 (5 bases). The CDR3 has 14 amino acids. V was pared by 1 base and J by 6 bases, with 16 bases between. Germline V gives CDR1 SQVTM, CDR2 ANQGSEA. The CDR3 spells CSVEVRSGKSEQYF. The CDR3 DNA sequence: TGCAGCGTTGAAGTGCGGAGCGGCAAGTCCGAGCAGTACTTC.

The chain recombines TRBV5-1 with TRBJ1-1; D unclear. Germline V gene lookup returns CDR1 SGHRS and CDR2 YFSETQ. With 0 bases removed from V and 1 base from J, the gap between germline ends came to 7 bases. The CDR3 sequence is 14 residues long. The CDR3 loop is CASSLDSQNTEAFF. DNA of the CDR3: TGCGCCAGCAGCTTGGACAGTCAGAACACTGAAGCTTTCTTT. Combining the CDR3 with reference TRBV5-1 and TRBJ1-1 gives the whole variable domain KAGVTQTPRYLIKTRGQQVTLSCSPISGHRSVSWYQQTPGQGLQFLFEYFSETQRNKGNFPGRFSGRQFSNSRSEMNVSTLELGDSALYLCASSLDSQNTEAFFGQGTRLTVV.

Here the CDR3 reads CASSRPGQGMREQFF. The CDR3 DNA is TGTGCCAGTAGTCGCCCCGGACAGGGAATGCGTGAGCAGTTCTTC. The chain uses TRBV19 and TRBJ2-1; TRBD1 aligns across 8 bases. This CDR3 comprises 15 residues. The J segment lost 9 bases and the V segment lost 5 bases, leaving 12 bases of the junction unmatched. In germline, CDR1 is LNHDA, CDR2 SQIVND (reference sequence).

This clone was observed a single time. J is TRBJ2-1 and V is TRBV25-1; D not certain. CDR3 length: 15 residues. Trimming cost V 1 base and J 3 bases, with 10 bases left between them. The germline V gene has CDR1 MGHDK and CDR2 SYGVNS. Here the CDR3 DNA reads TGTGCCAGCAGTGAATCTTGGGCCGGCTACAATGAGCAGTTCTTC. Translating gives CASSESWAGYNEQFF.

The J gene is TRBJ2-1, the V gene TRBV7-9, with D maybe TRBD2 (6 bases). V gave up 1 base and J gave up 8 bases, with 12 bases separating them. Germline CDR1 is SEHNR and CDR2 is FQNEAQ (reference sequence). The CDR3 is made up of 14 amino acids. For the CDR3, the DNA is TGTGCCAGCAGCTTAGACCGTTGGGGGGATGAGCAGTTCTTC. Residues: CASSLDRWGDEQFF.

The chain uses TRBV29-1 and TRBJ1-2, with TRBD1 matching 8 bases. The CDR3 is made up of 13 amino acids. V dropped 1 base and J dropped 6; count of bases not matched to a gene: 4. Germline loops: CDR1 SQVTM, CDR2 ANQGSEA. The CDR3 protein is CSVEVSTGDGYTF. In nucleotides, the CDR3 is TGCAGCGTTGAAGTTTCGACAGGGGATGGCTACACCTTC.

The genes are TRBV6-5 and TRBJ1-1; the match to TRBD1 covers 7 bases. This CDR3 comprises 12 residues. Per germline, CDR1 MNHEY and CDR2 SVGAGI. V was pared by 5 bases and J by 11 bases, with 8 bases of the junction left unmatched. The CDR3 spells CASSQDRVGAFF. For the CDR3, the DNA is TGTGCCAGCAGTCAAGACAGGGTCGGGGCTTTCTTT.

This chain connects TRBV6-5 to TRBJ1-2; D remains unclear. CDR1 is MNHEY and CDR2 is SVGAGI in the germline V gene. V lost 5 bases, J lost 5 bases, and 15 bases lay in between. This CDR3 has 14 residues. The CDR3 region is CASSPTPQTYGYTF. The DNA for the CDR3 is TGTGCCAGCAGTCCCACGCCCCAGACTTATGGCTACACCTTC.

This sequence joins TRBV27 and TRBJ2-5; D is possibly TRBD1 (6 bases). V lost 6 bases and J lost 5, with 28 bases in between. The CDR3 consists of 18 residues. From germline, CDR1 is MNHEY and CDR2 SMNVEV (reference sequence). This CDR3 reads CASSIQGPPGQRGETQYF. The CDR3 DNA follows: TGTGCCAGCAGCATTCAGGGGCCCCCGGGCCAAAGGGGGGAGACCCAGTACTTC.

The chain employs TRBV5-6 and TRBJ2-1; 8 bases are a match to TRBD2. V lost 1 base and J lost 3; bases outside the gene matches: 9. The CDR3 covers 17 residues. Germline V gives CDR1 SGHDT, CDR2 YYEEEE. CDR3 coding DNA: TGTGCCAGCAGCTTGAGCGCGGGAGGAGCGTACTACAATGAGCAGTTCTTC. Residues: CASSLSAGGAYYNEQFF.

The CDR3, as DNA: TGCGCCAGCAGCGAGAACGGAGGTAGTACAGATACGCAGTATTTT. It codes for CASSENGGSTDTQYF. The chain combines TRBV5-1 with TRBJ2-3; perhaps TRBD2 as D (5 bases). Trimming stripped 4 bases from V and 3 bases from J, with 15 bases between. The CDR3 runs to 15 residues. From germline, CDR1 is SGHRS and CDR2 YFSETQ.

This chain connects TRBV7-2 to TRBJ2-2; D not resolved. Germline assignment: CDR1 SGHTA and CDR2 FQGNSA. The CDR3 runs to 15 residues. Trimming shortened V by 6 bases and J by 0 bases, and 11 bases separated the two germline ends. This CDR3 is CASRPKTPNTGELFF. The DNA for the CDR3 is TGTGCCAGCAGACCCAAGACACCGAACACCGGGGAGCTGTTTTTT.

The genes are TRBV15 and TRBJ2-6, with D possibly being TRBD2 (5 bases). Germline V gene data show CDR1 as LNHNV and CDR2 as YYDKDF (reference sequence). V shed 1 base and J shed 0 bases, with 19 bases lying between them. There are 20 residues in the CDR3. DNA for the CDR3: TGTGCCACCAGCAGAGGCGGGCCTCTTCGGACGAACTCTGGGGCCAACGTCCTGACTTTC. It encodes CATSRGGPLRTNSGANVLTF. The entire variable domain, with the rest obtained from reference TRBV15 and TRBJ2-6, is as follows: DAMVIQNPRYQVTQFGKPVTLSCSQTLNHNVMYWYQQKSSQAPKLLFHYYDKDFNNEADTPDNFQSRRPNTSFCFLDIRSPGLGDTAMYLCATSRGGPLRTNSGANVLTFGAGSRLTVL.

J is TRBJ2-7 and V is TRBV11-3; TRBD1 aligns across 8 bases. Germline-derived CDR1 and CDR2 are SGHNT and YENEEA. This CDR3 contains 13 residues. With 5 bases clipped from V and 6 bases from J, the junction kept 6 bases outside the gene matches. This chain's CDR3 is CASSTDRESEQYV. For the CDR3, the DNA is TGTGCCAGCAGCACGGACAGGGAGAGCGAGCAGTACGTC.

V usage is TRBV9 and J usage is TRBJ2-4, with TRBD1 as a possible D gene (7 bases). V lost 0 bases and J 4 bases, leaving 14 bases between the germline ends. Germline CDR1 SGDLS, CDR2 YYNGEE. CDR3 length: 16 amino acids. The CDR3 DNA is TGTGCCAGCAGCGTAGGGGGAGGACAGGTGAAAAACATTCAGTACTTC. Protein product: CASSVGGGQVKNIQYF.